These 32 T cell receptor beta chains share one sample of origin, sequenced in a study of CD8 T cells in ankylosing spondylitis. TCRdb analysed the 5' RACE reads with MiXCR anew, one entry per CDR3 protein. Of 45,000 or so distinct CDR3 sequences in the sample, 9.5% to 11% were seen once. The sequenced sample consisted of blood, either unsorted or a sorted T cell fraction (not recorded which). These receptors originate from a male donor with ankylosing spondylitis or in good health (not recorded which).

In this sample, this clonotype turned up many times. The chain joins TRBV3-1 to TRBJ1-3; D possibly corresponds to TRBD1 (6 bases). V was trimmed by 6 bases and J by 0 bases, leaving 9 bases between them. The CDR3 contains 14 residues. Germline-derived CDR1 and CDR2 are LGHDT and YNNKEL (reference sequence). This chain's CDR3 is CASRQQGSGNTIYF. CDR3 nucleotides: TGTGCCAGCAGGCAACAGGGCTCTGGAAACACCATATATTTT. Full variable domain (rest looked up from reference TRBV3-1 and TRBJ1-3): DTAVSQTPKYLVTQMGNDKSIKCEQNLGHDTMYWYKQDSKKFLKIMFSYNNKELIINETVPNRFSPKSPDKAHLNLHINSLELGDSAVYFCASRQQGSGNTIYFGEGSWLTVV.

This clonotype was picked up many times. V usage is TRBV29-1 and J usage is TRBJ2-1, with TRBD1 matching over 8 bases. J gave up 10 bases and V 7 bases, and 6 bases lay outside the gene matches. This CDR3 is 11 amino acids long. CDR1 is SQVTM and CDR2 is ANQGSEA in the germline V gene. The CDR3 nucleotides are TGCAGCGGTGACAGGGGTGGCGAGCAGTTCTTC. Its translation: CSGDRGGEQFF.

The chain recombines TRBV5-1 with TRBJ1-4; TRBD1 agrees at 7 bases. The junction had 11 bases not matched to a gene; V was cut back by 5 bases and J by 7 bases. The CDR3 contains 15 residues. The germline V gene encodes CDR1 SGHRS and CDR2 YFSETQ. The CDR3 is CASSSRTGNFEKLFF. The CDR3 nucleotides read TGCGCCAGCAGTTCAAGGACAGGAAATTTTGAAAAACTGTTTTTT.

This clonotype was detected ten times or more. The gene calls are TRBV5-1 and TRBJ2-1, with D possibly being TRBD1 (6 bases). This CDR3 has 15 amino acids. V lost 0 bases and J lost 5, with 12 bases in between. CDR1 SGHRS and CDR2 YFSETQ come from the germline V gene. Here the CDR3 reads CASSLAAGANNEQFF. The CDR3, as DNA: TGCGCCAGCAGCTTGGCGGCAGGGGCTAACAATGAGCAGTTCTTC.

This chain links TRBV7-6 with TRBJ1-1, with D uncertain. Germline values: CDR1 SGHVS, CDR2 FNYEAQ. The CDR3 is 14 amino acids. V lost 5 bases, J lost 1 base, and 11 bases lay in between. In DNA form, the CDR3 reads TGTGCCAGCAGCCCCCTGAAGGGGAACACTGAAGCTTTCTTT. Translation: CASSPLKGNTEAFF.

This clonotype was counted between two and nine times. This sequence joins TRBV7-2 and TRBJ1-6, with 8 bases matching TRBD1. Trimming removed 5 bases from V and 8 bases from J; junction bases left unmatched: 8. Germline loops: CDR1 SGHTA, CDR2 FQGNSA. This CDR3 has 15 amino acids. This CDR3 reads CASSVQGALDSPLHF. In DNA form, the CDR3 reads TGTGCCAGCAGCGTCCAGGGGGCCCTAGATTCACCCCTCCACTTT.

This clonotype has a count of ten or more. V is TRBV3-1 and J is TRBJ2-2; D uncertain. The CDR3 runs 13 residues. The germline V and J ends were trimmed by 1 base and 7 bases, with 7 bases remaining between them. Looked up from germline, CDR1 is LGHDT and CDR2 is YNNKEL (reference sequence). CDR3 amino acids: CASSQGRIGELFF. The CDR3 region has the DNA TGTGCCAGCAGCCAAGGTAGAATCGGGGAGCTGTTTTTT.

The table lists this clonotype with a few counts. The chain carries TRBV4-2 and TRBJ2-2; D call uncertain. V dropped 4 bases and J dropped 1 base, with 10 bases sitting between them. The CDR3 covers 15 residues. The germline CDR1 and CDR2 sequences are LGHNA and YNFKEQ. The CDR3 reads CASSPHRGNTGELFF. CDR3 nucleotides: TGTGCCAGCAGCCCTCACAGAGGGAACACCGGGGAGCTGTTTTTT.

This clonotype has a count of ten or more. The genes are TRBV7-6 and TRBJ1-5; 10 bases match TRBD1. The germline gives CDR1 SGHVS, CDR2 FNYEAQ. The CDR3 has 15 amino acids. Germline trimming cut 5 bases from V and 7 bases from J; bases unmatched to any gene: 8. The chain's CDR3 is CASSPGTGVRQPQHF. CDR3 in DNA: TGTGCCAGCAGCCCCGGGACAGGGGTACGACAGCCCCAGCATTTT.

With respect to this clonotype: An end of the junction does not agree with germline; a read error may underlie this. This chain links TRBV28 with TRBJ2-2; the D gene is possibly TRBD1 (5 bases). Germline V gene lookup returns CDR1 MDHEN and CDR2 SYDVKM. CDR3 length: 14 residues. The CDR3 region is CVSSLKGYGGELFF. In nucleotides, the CDR3 is TGTGTCAGCAGTTTAAAGGGGTATGGCGGGGAGCTGTTTTTT.

This clonotype came up many times. The chain uses TRBV27 and TRBJ1-2; the D is unclear. The V and J ends lost 3 bases and 8 bases respectively, with 13 bases between them. CDR1 is MNHEY, CDR2 SMNVEV, per germline (reference sequence). The CDR3 has 13 amino acids. CDR3 sequence reads: CASSFASWEGYTF. The CDR3 nucleotides are TGTGCCAGCAGTTTCGCCTCCTGGGAGGGCTACACCTTC.

This clonotype turned up a few times. This sequence joins TRBV7-6 and TRBJ2-1; 9 bases align to TRBD2. The CDR3 consists of 17 residues. After removal of 5 bases from V and 2 bases from J, the junction contained 10 bases not matched to a gene. The germline V gene encodes CDR1 SGHVS and CDR2 FNYEAQ. The CDR3 region is CASSVIAGAPTYNEQFF. Here the CDR3 DNA reads TGTGCCAGCAGCGTGATAGCGGGGGCCCCCACCTACAATGAGCAGTTCTTC.

This clonotype was counted at least ten times. The chain employs TRBV6-1 and TRBJ1-2; TRBD1 aligns across 7 bases. CDR1 is MNHNS, CDR2 SASEGT, per germline. Germline trimming cut 6 bases from V and 5 bases from J; bases unmatched to any gene: 6. This CDR3 comprises 13 residues. This chain's CDR3 is CASRPQGWYGYTF. CDR3 nucleotides: TGTGCCAGCAGGCCACAGGGGTGGTATGGCTACACCTTC.

Concerning this clonotype: This sequence may be a read error, since a much larger clone differs from it by one base. CDR3 protein: CASSFILQEAGTEAFF. The CDR3, as DNA: TGTGCCAGCAGTTTCATCCTACAGGAGGCGGGCACTGAAGCTTTCTTT. The rearrangement joins TRBV12-3 or TRBV12-4 to TRBJ1-1; possibly TRBD1 for D (5 bases). The CDR3 totals 16 residues. Trimming took off 3 bases at V and 4 bases at J, with 18 bases between the two ends.

This clonotype was counted ten times or more. This chain uses TRBV20-1 with TRBJ2-1; 8 nucleotides align to TRBD2. This CDR3 contains 17 residues. Germline trimming cut 3 bases from V and 1 base from J; bases unmatched to any gene: 11. CDR1 is DFQATT and CDR2 is SNEGSKA in the germline V gene (reference sequence). The CDR3 reads CSASGGAILNSYNEQFF. CDR3 sequence (DNA): TGCAGTGCTAGCGGGGGGGCGATTCTTAATTCCTACAATGAGCAGTTCTTC.

Remarks on this clonotype: A much more abundant neighbour one base away suggests this may be a read error. The chain has TRBV5-1 and TRBJ2-7; D uncertain. Germline V lookup: CDR1 SGHRS, CDR2 YFSETQ. The CDR3 contains 13 residues. Trimming took off 0 bases at V and 3 bases at J, with 7 bases between the two ends. The CDR3 nucleotides read TGCGCCAGCAGCTTGGCAACCAACTACGAGCAGTACGTC. Translating it yields CASSLATNYEQYV.

The chain employs TRBV4-2 and TRBJ2-2; TRBD1 agrees at 7 bases. Germline V gene sequence: CDR1 LGHNA, CDR2 YNFKEQ. V dropped 2 bases and J dropped 2; count of bases not matched to a gene: 5. The CDR3 sequence is 16 residues long. The DNA for the CDR3 is TGTGCCAGCAGCCAACAGACAGGGTCCAACACCGGGGAGCTGTTTTTT. Amino acids: CASSQQTGSNTGELFF.

The table lists this clonotype with many counts. The chain recombines TRBV12-3 or TRBV12-4 with TRBJ1-1, with D perhaps TRBD1 (5 bases). V lost 3 bases and J 5 bases, leaving 13 bases between the germline ends. This CDR3 region has 14 residues. CDR3 nucleotide sequence: TGTGCCAGCAGTTTGCTTTGGGGGGGGACTGAAGCTTTCTTT. Translated, it gives CASSLLWGGTEAFF.

This clonotype has a count of ten or more. The junction shows a germline mismatch at one end, possibly a read error. Here the CDR3 reads CAISEERRAEAFF. The CDR3 DNA is TGTGCCATCAGTGAGGAGCGACGGGCTGAGGCTTTCTTT. V is TRBV10-3 and J is TRBJ1-1; D is unclear. This CDR3 spans 13 amino acids. The germline gives CDR1 ENHRY, CDR2 SYGVKD.

At least ten counts were recorded for this clonotype. The chain recombines TRBV28 with TRBJ1-1, with D possibly TRBD1 on 5 matching bases. Between the trimmed V and J ends, which lost 5 bases and 5 bases, there was a span of 21 bases. Germline assignment: CDR1 MDHEN and CDR2 SYDVKM. This CDR3 is 16 amino acids long. The chain's CDR3 is CASSGPGVRVGTEAFF. DNA of the CDR3: TGTGCCAGCAGTGGTCCGGGGGTGCGGGTTGGTACTGAAGCTTTCTTT.

This clonotype was recorded many times. V and J are TRBV24-1 and TRBJ1-5; D is possibly TRBD1 (6 bases). V was shortened by 3 bases and J by 5 bases, with 13 bases between the two germline ends. The CDR3 consists of 15 residues. Germline CDR1 reads KGHDR; CDR2 reads SFDVKD. This CDR3 is CATSDASGGHQPQHF. The CDR3 DNA sequence: TGTGCCACCAGTGATGCCTCCGGGGGCCATCAGCCCCAGCATTTT.

This clonotype was seen at least ten times. The gene calls are TRBV7-2 and TRBJ1-1, with D possibly matching TRBD1 (5 bases). Deletions cut 5 bases from V and 8 bases from J, with 18 bases between. CDR1 and CDR2 from the germline V gene are SGHTA and FQGNSA. The CDR3 spans 14 residues. CDR3 sequence (DNA): TGTGCCAGCAGCCCCAGCGGGGGGATCCCCGAAGCTTTCTTT. It specifies CASSPSGGIPEAFF.

This CDR3 reads CASSLLAGGHSSYNEQFF. The CDR3 bases are TGTGCCAGCAGCTTACTAGCGGGGGGCCATAGCTCCTACAATGAGCAGTTCTTC. The chain links TRBV11-1 to TRBJ2-1; 11 bases line up with TRBD2. The CDR3 totals 18 residues. V gave up 2 bases and J gave up 0 bases; unmatched junction bases: 6. CDR1 and CDR2 (germline): SGHAT, FQDESV (reference sequence). Supplemented by reference TRBV11-1 and TRBJ2-1, the full variable domain reads EAEVAQSPRYKITEKSQAVAFWCDPISGHATLYWYRQILGQGPELLVQFQDESVVDDSQLPKDRFSAERLKGVDSTLKIQPAELGDSAMYLCASSLLAGGHSSYNEQFFGPGTRLTVL.

This clonotype was counted a few times. The genes are TRBV7-2 and TRBJ1-5; 7 positions agree with TRBD1. Germline trimming cut 5 bases from V and 2 bases from J; bases unmatched to any gene: 3. This CDR3 contains 14 residues. CDR1 and CDR2 (germline): SGHTA, FQGNSA. The CDR3 DNA follows: TGTGCCAGCAGCGCTGACAGGGGCAATCAGCCCCAGCATTTT. It encodes CASSADRGNQPQHF.

This clonotype has ten or more counts. DNA for the CDR3: TGTGCCAGCAGCATGGACAGGGGAGGATTGGGTGAGCAGTTCTTC. It codes for CASSMDRGGLGEQFF. The chain joins TRBV12-3 or TRBV12-4 to TRBJ2-1; 9 nucleotides match TRBD1. The CDR3 sequence is 15 residues long. J lost 9 bases, V lost 6 bases, and 12 bases had no gene match.

This clonotype was counted ten times or more. The chain carries TRBV7-6 and TRBJ2-7; D is perhaps TRBD1 (5 bases). V was pared by 3 bases and J by 1 base, with 19 bases between. In germline, CDR1 is SGHVS, CDR2 FNYEAQ. CDR3 length: 17 residues. CDR3 sequence: CASSLGPRTPESYEQYF. CDR3 DNA sequence: TGTGCCAGCAGCTTGGGTCCGAGGACACCGGAATCCTACGAGCAGTACTTC.

The rearrangement uses TRBV3-1 and TRBJ1-1; maybe TRBD1 (6 bases). Between the trimmed V and J ends, which lost 4 bases and 4 bases, there was a span of 13 bases. Germline loops: CDR1 LGHDT, CDR2 YNNKEL (reference sequence). This CDR3 has 14 amino acids. The CDR3 sequence: CASSPYGQFTEAFF. As DNA, the CDR3 is TGTGCCAGCAGCCCTTACGGACAGTTCACTGAAGCTTTCTTT.

This clonotype was seen repeatedly, ten times or more. The chain joins TRBV7-6 to TRBJ1-6; D gene uncertain. CDR1 is SGHVS and CDR2 is FNYEAQ in the germline V gene. V shed 5 bases and J shed 1 base, with 12 bases lying between them. This CDR3 contains 16 residues. This chain's CDR3 is CASSNIGRSYNSPLHF. Written as DNA, the CDR3 is TGTGCCAGCAGCAATATAGGACGGTCCTATAATTCACCCCTCCACTTT.

This clonotype was picked up many times. This chain joins TRBV28 and TRBJ2-3; TRBD2 might be the D (6 bases). From germline, CDR1 is MDHEN and CDR2 SYDVKM. Deletions cut 6 bases from V and 2 bases from J, with 15 bases between. This CDR3 has 15 residues. The CDR3 loop reads CASSSPGGNTDTQYF. The CDR3 DNA sequence: TGTGCCAGCAGCTCTCCTGGGGGGAACACAGATACGCAGTATTTT.

The table lists this clonotype with many counts. This sequence joins TRBV12-3 or TRBV12-4 and TRBJ1-2; D may be TRBD1 (5 bases). The CDR3 runs 12 residues. V gave up 7 bases and J gave up 4 bases, with 10 bases separating them. CDR3 DNA sequence: TGTGCCAGCACCCAGACAGTCTATGGCTACACCTTC. Translation gives CASTQTVYGYTF.

This clonotype was counted at least ten times. The chain combines TRBV5-1 with TRBJ1-4, with no clear D. Per germline, CDR1 SGHRS and CDR2 YFSETQ. V lost 6 bases and J 0 bases, leaving 12 bases between the germline ends. CDR3 size: 15 residues. The CDR3 DNA sequence: TGCGCCAGCACCATGGATACCGCAACTAATGAAAAACTGTTTTTT. Its protein is CASTMDTATNEKLFF.

This clonotype was seen repeatedly, ten times or more. Mismatch with germline at one junction end may stem from a read error. The chain is built from TRBV2 and TRBJ1-5; D not resolved. The CDR3 consists of 12 residues. Germline CDR1 reads SNHLY; CDR2 reads FYNNEI. DNA of the CDR3: TGTGCCGGCAGTCAAGATGGCCAGCCCCAGCATTTT. Protein product: CAGSQDGQPQHF.